Below, one T cell receptor (beta chain) is given with its context. What it binds is unknown. Trimming removed 5 bases at V and 6 bases at J, with 16 bases between. This CDR3 spans 15 amino acids. Germline V CDR1 and CDR2: SGHTA, FQGNSA. TCRdb's table, derived via immunoSEQ multiplex PCR, lists solely in-frame clones and lacks some. Among more than 110,000 clones, about 90% were seen once, and the ten largest hold about 5.9%. This sample stems from a study of T cell responses to AZD1222 COVID-19 vaccine. Findings and limits, study-wide: After two AZD1222 doses, spike-specific TCR breadth and depth rose versus day 0. Baseline testing showed seropositivity in only six or seven AZD1222 recipients. Unmutated variant regions are reportedly the target of nearly half of TCRs that are spike-specific. With dominance at 160-218 and 743-854, vaccine-associated CD4 TCRs spanned spike.

This TCR was sampled from an adult in good health. This chain uses TRBV7-2 with TRBJ2-2; D possibly uses TRBD1 or TRBD2 (5 bases each). The source material was peripheral blood, sampled on day 0 of AZD1222 vaccination. CDR3 sequence reads: CASSVARGAAGELFF. In nucleotides, the CDR3 is TGTGCCAGCAGCGTGGCCCGAGGGGCAGCCGGGGAGCTGTTTTTT. The whole variable domain, filled in from reference TRBV7-2 and TRBJ2-2, reads GAGVSQSPSNKVTEKGKDVELRCDPISGHTALYWYRQSLGQGLEFLIYFQGNSAPDKSGLPSDRFSAERTGGSVSTLTIQRTQQEDSAVYLCASSVARGAAGELFFGEGSRLTVL.